This T cell receptor beta chain derives from a study of T cell repertoires in cytomegalovirus infection. The overall study: Recently described HLA-C-restricted plus well-studied HLA-B-restricted CMV epitopes were used. Public TCR beta signatures were indicative of both CMV infection and a matching HLA type.

The CDR3 is 13 residues long. With 5 bases removed from V and 2 bases from J, the gap between germline ends came to 10 bases. Study-wide results and limits: The cumulative frequency of public TCR beta families identified carriers of CMV plus the relevant HLA. In two of eight donors, the top clonotype was HLA-C-restricted CMV-specific.

This clonotype has a handful of counts. Its target is not known. Each CDR3 protein is one row after TCRdb ran MiXCR on the reads. The table includes roughly 990,000 distinct CDR3 sequences, roughly 30% detected once. The sequence came from a human donor in good health (CMV status not recorded). Some clones in this sample may be carry-over from other donors' samples. The chain joins TRBV12-3 or TRBV12-4 to TRBJ2-7; weak D call: TRBD1 (5 bases). The sequenced sample was cultured CD8+ T cells from PBMCs, obtained from culture after CMV antigen stimulation. The CDR3 region has the DNA TGTGCCAGCAGTCTCGACAGAACCTACGAGCAGTACGTC. Protein: CASSLDRTYEQYV.